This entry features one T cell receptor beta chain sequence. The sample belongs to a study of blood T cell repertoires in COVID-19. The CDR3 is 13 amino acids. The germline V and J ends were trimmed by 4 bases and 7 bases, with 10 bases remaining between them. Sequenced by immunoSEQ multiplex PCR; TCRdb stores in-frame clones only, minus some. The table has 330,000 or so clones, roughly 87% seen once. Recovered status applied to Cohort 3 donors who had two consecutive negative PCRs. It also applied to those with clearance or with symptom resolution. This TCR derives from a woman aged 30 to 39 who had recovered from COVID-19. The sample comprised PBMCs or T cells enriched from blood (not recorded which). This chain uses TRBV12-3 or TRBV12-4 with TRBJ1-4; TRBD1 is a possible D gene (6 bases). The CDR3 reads CASSSQGLEKLFF. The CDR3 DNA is TGTGCCAGCAGTTCACAGGGCCTTGAAAAACTGTTTTTT.